The 30 T cell receptor beta chains presented below share a single source sample, sequenced in a study of OX40 agonist ivuxolimab in advanced cancers. TCRdb's table, derived via immunoSEQ multiplex PCR, lists solely in-frame clones and lacks some. The table shows roughly 67,000 clones, with over 75% occurring only once. Sequences were derived from CD4+ or CD8+ T cells sorted from blood, sampled in a trial of the OX40 agonist ivuxolimab. The receptors here all came from an adult with an advanced solid tumor such as melanoma, head and neck, liver or kidney cancer.

This clone qualifies as medium-sized. The chain uses TRBV4-3 and TRBJ1-3; perhaps TRBD1 as D (5 bases). The CDR3 has 16 amino acids. Looked up from germline, CDR1 is LGHNA and CDR2 is YSLEER. Trimming removed 1 base at V and 3 bases at J, with 13 bases between. CDR3 residues: CASSQGVRGSGNTIYF. The CDR3 DNA reads TGCGCCAGCAGCCAAGGGGTGAGGGGTAGTGGAAACACCATATATTTT.

V usage is TRBV9 and J usage is TRBJ2-3; TRBD1 might be the D (6 bases). Germline lookup yields CDR1 SGDLS and CDR2 YYNGEE. V was pared by 3 bases and J by 3 bases, with 14 bases between. The CDR3 is made up of 15 amino acids. Written as DNA, the CDR3 is TGTGCCAGCAGCGCGTTCGGACAGACTACAGATACGCAGTATTTT. Its protein product is CASSAFGQTTDTQYF.

In this sample, this clone turned up a few times. The V call is TRBV11-2, the J call TRBJ1-5; TRBD1 is a possible D gene (6 bases). V was shortened by 5 bases and J by 3 bases, with 17 bases between the two germline ends. Germline V gene lookup returns CDR1 SGHAT and CDR2 FQNNGV. CDR3 size: 16 residues. The CDR3 DNA reads TGTGCCAGCAGCCCTAGGGCGGGGGCCTCCAATCAGCCCCAGCATTTT. Translation: CASSPRAGASNQPQHF.

This rearrangement joins TRBV27 to TRBJ1-5; 9 bases map to TRBD1. The germline V gene has CDR1 MNHEY and CDR2 SMNVEV (reference sequence). This CDR3 comprises 18 residues. The trim removed 6 bases at V and 4 bases at J, leaving 16 bases unmatched. This chain's CDR3 is CASSPITGTGFRNQPQHF. CDR3 sequence (DNA): TGTGCCAGCAGCCCTATTACCGGGACAGGGTTCCGAAATCAGCCCCAGCATTTT.

The chain combines TRBV11-2 with TRBJ2-3; 12 bases align to TRBD2. V shed 0 bases and J 0 bases; nucleotides not matched to a gene: 7. Germline lookup yields CDR1 SGHAT and CDR2 FQNNGV. This CDR3 has 19 amino acids. CDR3 DNA sequence: TGTGCCAGCAGCTTAGATCGGACTAGCGGGGTTGCTAGCACAGATACGCAGTATTTT. It encodes CASSLDRTSGVASTDTQYF.

This clone appeared a few times. This rearrangement joins TRBV6-1 to TRBJ1-2, with D hard to call. Trimming cost V 6 bases and J 8 bases, with 13 bases left between them. The germline V gene has CDR1 MNHNS and CDR2 SASEGT. This CDR3 contains 12 residues. The DNA of the CDR3 is TGTGCCAGCAGCCTTAGATCGGGAGGCTACACCTTC. It yields the protein CASSLRSGGYTF.

J is TRBJ1-2 and V is TRBV27; D is unclear. The CDR3 runs to 13 residues. The V gene lost 0 bases and the J gene lost 9 bases, with 11 bases spanning the gap. Germline V gene sequence: CDR1 MNHEY, CDR2 SMNVEV (reference sequence). In nucleotides, the CDR3 is TGTGCCAGCAGTTTATCACCGCATTTGAGCTACACCTTC. It codes for CASSLSPHLSYTF.

The chain employs TRBV5-1 and TRBJ2-3; a weak D match, TRBD2 (6 bases). Germline values: CDR1 SGHRS, CDR2 YFSETQ. V was cut by 4 bases and J by 1 base, with 13 bases left in between. This CDR3 contains 15 residues. This CDR3 is CASSPWWGGTDTQYF. The CDR3, as DNA: TGCGCCAGCAGCCCTTGGTGGGGGGGCACAGATACGCAGTATTTT.

The chain links TRBV7-2 to TRBJ1-1, with D perhaps matching TRBD1 (6 bases). The length of the CDR3 is 18 residues. The V end lost 4 bases, the J end lost 0 bases, and 21 bases lay between the germline ends. Germline V gives CDR1 SGHTA, CDR2 FQGNSA. Here the CDR3 reads CASSSTGGPWALNTEAFF. For the CDR3, the DNA is TGTGCCAGCAGCTCCACCGGGGGCCCTTGGGCCCTGAACACTGAAGCTTTCTTT.

The chain has TRBV18 and TRBJ1-2; D unclear. Trimming left V 2 bases short and J 4 bases short, with 8 bases between. Germline lookup yields CDR1 KGHSH and CDR2 LQKENI. The CDR3 contains 13 residues. The CDR3 region is CASSPEVIYGYTF. For the CDR3, the DNA is TGTGCCAGCTCACCAGAAGTGATCTATGGCTACACCTTC.

J is TRBJ2-2 and V is TRBV11-2, with 7 bases that match TRBD1. The CDR3 runs 15 residues. Germline V gene lookup returns CDR1 SGHAT and CDR2 FQNNGV. V lost 1 base and J lost 7; bases outside the gene matches: 6. The CDR3 nucleotides are TGTGCCAGCAGCTTAGTACAGGGGAACTACGGGGAGCTGTTTTTT. It yields the protein CASSLVQGNYGELFF.

The genes are TRBV2 and TRBJ1-5; D ambiguous. The V gene lost 4 bases and the J gene lost 2 bases, with 12 bases spanning the gap. The CDR3 covers 15 residues. The germline CDR1 and CDR2 sequences are SNHLY and FYNNEI. In DNA, the CDR3 is TGTGCCAGCAGTGTCGGGCAGGTTGGCAATCAGCCCCAGCATTTT. Translating gives CASSVGQVGNQPQHF.

This clone was seen once. The rearrangement uses TRBV5-6 and TRBJ2-7, with TRBD1 matching over 7 bases. The J segment lost 4 bases and the V segment lost 0 bases, leaving 7 bases of the junction unmatched. This CDR3 spans 15 amino acids. CDR1 is SGHDT, CDR2 YYEEEE, per germline. The CDR3 nucleotides are TGTGCCAGCAGCTTGGTTACGGGACAGACATACGAGCAGTACTTC. Its protein is CASSLVTGQTYEQYF.

The chain uses TRBV29-1 and TRBJ1-2; D is uncertain. The germline CDR1 and CDR2 sequences are SQVTM and ANQGSEA. This CDR3 is built from 13 residues. The ends were cut back, 4 bases at V and 4 bases at J, with 13 bases in the middle. The CDR3 here is CSVGARATYGYTF. The CDR3, as DNA: TGCAGCGTTGGGGCCCGGGCCACCTATGGCTACACCTTC.

The chain uses TRBV7-2 and TRBJ2-5; D is tentatively TRBD1 or TRBD2 (5 bases each). The ends were cut back, 5 bases at V and 2 bases at J, with 12 bases in the middle. The CDR3 consists of 14 residues. From germline, CDR1 is SGHTA and CDR2 FQGNSA. CDR3 DNA sequence: TGTGCCAGCAGCCTTGGGACCGTGCAAGAGACCCAGTACTTC. Amino acids: CASSLGTVQETQYF.

V is TRBV19 and J is TRBJ1-4; TRBD1 matches 8 bases. CDR1 and CDR2 (germline): LNHDA, SQIVND (reference sequence). This CDR3 spans 15 amino acids. Trimming removed 5 bases from V and 0 bases from J; junction bases left unmatched: 2. The CDR3 loop reads CASSLDRATNEKLFF. Here the CDR3 DNA reads TGTGCCAGTAGTTTGGACAGGGCAACTAATGAAAAACTGTTTTTT.

This rearrangement joins TRBV7-9 to TRBJ1-5; D remains ambiguous. The CDR3 has 13 amino acids. Germline V gene data show CDR1 as SEHNR and CDR2 as FQNEAQ (reference sequence). V was cut by 5 bases and J by 5 bases, with 10 bases left in between. As DNA, the CDR3 is TGTGCCAGCAGCAAAGGGCCAGATCAGCCCCAGCATTTT. This encodes CASSKGPDQPQHF.

The V and J genes are TRBV19 and TRBJ1-4; D unclear. CDR1 and CDR2 (germline): LNHDA, SQIVND (reference sequence). V lost 5 bases and J 4 bases, leaving 14 bases between the germline ends. This CDR3 has 15 amino acids. As DNA, the CDR3 is TGTGCCAGTAGTTGGGCCGGGCAGAATAATGAAAAACTGTTTTTT. This sequence encodes CASSWAGQNNEKLFF.

This chain joins TRBV5-1 and TRBJ1-1; D may be TRBD1 (5 bases). CDR1 is SGHRS and CDR2 is YFSETQ in the germline V gene. The CDR3 covers 15 residues. The V end was cut by 0 bases, the J end by 4 bases, with 13 bases between. CDR3 DNA sequence: TGCGCCAGCAGCTTGGCTCAGGGCCGAGGCACTGAAGCTTTCTTT. Translating it yields CASSLAQGRGTEAFF.

J is TRBJ2-7 and V is TRBV7-9; a weak D match, TRBD1 (5 bases). The length of the CDR3 is 16 residues. The germline V and J ends were trimmed by 5 bases and 0 bases, with 17 bases remaining between them. The V gene's germline CDR1 is SEHNR and CDR2 FQNEAQ (reference sequence). The CDR3 here is CASSPNRRQGSYEQYF. The CDR3 bases are TGTGCCAGCAGCCCAAACCGCCGCCAGGGCTCCTACGAGCAGTACTTC.

This clone was found a few times. This chain uses TRBV19 with TRBJ2-7; D is possibly TRBD2 (6 bases). The germline V gene encodes CDR1 LNHDA and CDR2 SQIVND (reference sequence). V lost 6 bases to trimming and J lost 6 bases, with 21 bases between them. CDR3 length: 15 residues. CDR3 DNA: TGTGCCAGTAGCTCCATGGCGGGGAAGGGTGGCGAGCAGTACTTC. This translates into CASSSMAGKGGEQYF.

The rearrangement uses TRBV15 and TRBJ1-2; 10 bases align to TRBD1. With V trimmed by 2 bases and J by 6 bases, 6 bases remained unmatched. Per the germline V gene, CDR1 is LNHNV and CDR2 is YYDKDF (reference sequence). The CDR3 has 15 amino acids. The CDR3 DNA sequence: TGTGCCACCAGCAGACCGGGACAGGGGCCCAATGGCTACACCTTC. Protein product: CATSRPGQGPNGYTF.

This sequence joins TRBV5-4 and TRBJ2-3, with TRBD2 matching 11 bases. After removal of 4 bases from V and 0 bases from J, the junction contained 7 bases not matched to a gene. This CDR3 has 17 residues. Germline-derived CDR1 and CDR2 are SGHNT and YYREEE (reference sequence). CDR3 protein: CASSGPLAGASTDTQYF. DNA of the CDR3: TGTGCCAGCAGCGGTCCACTAGCGGGGGCTAGCACAGATACGCAGTATTTT.

This clone was recorded only once. The chain recombines TRBV5-1 with TRBJ1-4, with D unresolved. The V end lost 5 bases, the J end lost 2 bases, and 10 bases lay between the germline ends. CDR3 length: 14 amino acids. Germline loops: CDR1 SGHRS, CDR2 YFSETQ. Here the CDR3 reads CASRREGTNEKLFF. In DNA, the CDR3 is TGCGCCAGCAGGCGTGAAGGGACTAATGAAAAACTGTTTTTT.

The chain recombines TRBV6-5 with TRBJ2-7, with 8 bases fitting TRBD1. The junction had 4 bases not matched to a gene; V was cut back by 1 base and J by 2 bases. The CDR3 extends over 15 amino acids. Germline V gene lookup returns CDR1 MNHEY and CDR2 SVGAGI. The CDR3 loop reads CASSYYPQGAYEQYF. The DNA of the CDR3 is TGTGCCAGCAGTTACTATCCACAGGGGGCCTACGAGCAGTACTTC.

The chain carries TRBV5-1 and TRBJ2-1, with D possibly TRBD2 on 5 matching bases. V lost 5 bases and J 8 bases, leaving 11 bases between the germline ends. This CDR3 has 12 residues. Per the germline V gene, CDR1 is SGHRS and CDR2 is YFSETQ. CDR3 bases: TGCGCCAGCAGGCCCTCCGGGGATGAGCAGTTCTTC. It is translated as CASRPSGDEQFF.

V and J are TRBV28 and TRBJ2-7, with D possibly being TRBD1 (5 bases). The ends were cut back, 4 bases at V and 0 bases at J, with 13 bases in the middle. The CDR3 has 15 amino acids. Germline values: CDR1 MDHEN, CDR2 SYDVKM. This CDR3 is CASSSSGMSSYEQYF. Written as DNA, the CDR3 is TGTGCCAGCAGTTCGTCAGGGATGAGCTCCTACGAGCAGTACTTC.

This chain connects TRBV7-2 to TRBJ2-7, with TRBD2 identical over 8 bases. CDR1 is SGHTA, CDR2 FQGNSA, per germline. The trim removed 5 bases at V and 2 bases at J, leaving 17 bases unmatched. The CDR3 has 18 residues. As DNA, the CDR3 is TGTGCCAGCAGCCCCCCCCTCGGGCTAGCGGGTGTTGCCTACGAGCAGTACTTC. Translating it yields CASSPPLGLAGVAYEQYF.

This clone was observed a few times. The chain joins TRBV5-6 to TRBJ1-2; the D is unclear. The CDR3 has 17 amino acids. The V and J ends lost 4 bases and 4 bases respectively, with 23 bases between them. The germline V gene has CDR1 SGHDT and CDR2 YYEEEE. In DNA, the CDR3 is TGTGCCAGCAGCCCGGCGGTCGGTGGGCAAAATATCTATGGCTACACCTTC. Protein product: CASSPAVGGQNIYGYTF.

The chain joins TRBV6-5 to TRBJ1-6, with a tentative D call TRBD1 (5 bases). The CDR3 has 13 amino acids. Germline CDR1 and CDR2: MNHEY and SVGAGI. The ends were cut back, 6 bases at V and 7 bases at J, with 10 bases in the middle. The CDR3 DNA reads as TGTGCCAGCAGAGGGACGGGGAATTCACCCCTCCACTTT. Translating gives CASRGTGNSPLHF.